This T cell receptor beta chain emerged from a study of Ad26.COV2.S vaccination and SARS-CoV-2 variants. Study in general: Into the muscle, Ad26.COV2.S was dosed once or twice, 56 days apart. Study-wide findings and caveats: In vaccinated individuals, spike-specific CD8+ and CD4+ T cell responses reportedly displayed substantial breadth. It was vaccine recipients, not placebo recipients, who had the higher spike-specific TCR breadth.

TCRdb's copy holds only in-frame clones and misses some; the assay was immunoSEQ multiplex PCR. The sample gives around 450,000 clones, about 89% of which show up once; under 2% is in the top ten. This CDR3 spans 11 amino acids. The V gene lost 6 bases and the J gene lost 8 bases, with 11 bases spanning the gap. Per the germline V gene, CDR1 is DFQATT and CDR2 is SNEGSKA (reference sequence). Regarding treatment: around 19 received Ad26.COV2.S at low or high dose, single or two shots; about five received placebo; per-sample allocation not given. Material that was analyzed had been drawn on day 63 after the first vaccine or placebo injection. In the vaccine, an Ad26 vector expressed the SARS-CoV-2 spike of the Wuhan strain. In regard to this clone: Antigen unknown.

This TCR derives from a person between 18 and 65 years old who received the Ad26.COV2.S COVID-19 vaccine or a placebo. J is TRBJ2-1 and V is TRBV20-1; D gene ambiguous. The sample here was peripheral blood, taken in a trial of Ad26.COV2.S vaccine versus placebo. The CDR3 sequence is CSANNGDEQFF. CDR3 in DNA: TGCAGTGCCAACAACGGCGATGAGCAGTTCTTC.